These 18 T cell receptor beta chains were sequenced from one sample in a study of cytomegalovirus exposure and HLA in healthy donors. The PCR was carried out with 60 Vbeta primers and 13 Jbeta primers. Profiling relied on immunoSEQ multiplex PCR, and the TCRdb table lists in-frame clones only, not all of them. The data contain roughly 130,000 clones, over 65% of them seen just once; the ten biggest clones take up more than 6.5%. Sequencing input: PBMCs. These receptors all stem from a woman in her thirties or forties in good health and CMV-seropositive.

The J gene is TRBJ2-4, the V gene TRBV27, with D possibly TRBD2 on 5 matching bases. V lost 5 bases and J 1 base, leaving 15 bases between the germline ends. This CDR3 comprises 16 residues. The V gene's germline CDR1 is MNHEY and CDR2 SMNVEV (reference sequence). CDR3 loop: CASSRSGTVAKNIQYF. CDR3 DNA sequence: TGTGCCAGCAGTAGAAGCGGAACCGTTGCCAAAAACATTCAGTACTTC.

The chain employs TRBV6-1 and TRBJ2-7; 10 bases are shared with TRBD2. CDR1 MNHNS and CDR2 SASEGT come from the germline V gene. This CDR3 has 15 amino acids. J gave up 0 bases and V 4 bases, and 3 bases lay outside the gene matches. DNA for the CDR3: TGTGCCAGCAGTGCGGCTAGCGGGGGCTCCTACGAGCAGTACTTC. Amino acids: CASSAASGGSYEQYF.

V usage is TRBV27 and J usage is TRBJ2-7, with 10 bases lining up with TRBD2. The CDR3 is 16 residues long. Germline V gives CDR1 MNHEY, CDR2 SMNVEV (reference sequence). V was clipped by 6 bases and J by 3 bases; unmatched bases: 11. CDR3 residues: CASRSAGLADNYEQYF. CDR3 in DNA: TGTGCCAGCAGATCAGCCGGACTAGCGGACAACTACGAGCAGTACTTC.

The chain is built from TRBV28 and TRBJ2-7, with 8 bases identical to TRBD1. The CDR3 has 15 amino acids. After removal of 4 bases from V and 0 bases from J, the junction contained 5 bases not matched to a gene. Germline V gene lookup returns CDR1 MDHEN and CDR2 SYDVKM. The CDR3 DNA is TGTGCCAGCAGTTGGGGACAGGCGAGCTCCTACGAGCAGTACTTC. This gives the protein CASSWGQASSYEQYF.

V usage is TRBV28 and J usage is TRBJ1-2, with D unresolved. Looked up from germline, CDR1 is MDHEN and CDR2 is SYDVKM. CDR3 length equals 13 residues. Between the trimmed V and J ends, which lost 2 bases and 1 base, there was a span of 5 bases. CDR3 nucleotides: TGTGCCAGCAGTTTACCAGTTAACTATGGCTACACCTTC. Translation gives CASSLPVNYGYTF.

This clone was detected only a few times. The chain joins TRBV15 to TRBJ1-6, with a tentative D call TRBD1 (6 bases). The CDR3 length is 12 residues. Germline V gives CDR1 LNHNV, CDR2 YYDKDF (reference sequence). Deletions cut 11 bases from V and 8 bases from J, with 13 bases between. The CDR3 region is CASRKGDSPLHF. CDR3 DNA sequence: TGTGCCTCCCGAAAGGGGGATTCACCCCTCCACTTT.

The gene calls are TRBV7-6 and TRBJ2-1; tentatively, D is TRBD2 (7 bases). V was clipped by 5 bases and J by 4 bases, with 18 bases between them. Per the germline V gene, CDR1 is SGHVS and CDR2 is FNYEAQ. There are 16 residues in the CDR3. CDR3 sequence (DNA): TGTGCCAGCAGCGCCTCCCGGGGGGCCCTATACAATGAGCAGTTCTTC. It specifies CASSASRGALYNEQFF.

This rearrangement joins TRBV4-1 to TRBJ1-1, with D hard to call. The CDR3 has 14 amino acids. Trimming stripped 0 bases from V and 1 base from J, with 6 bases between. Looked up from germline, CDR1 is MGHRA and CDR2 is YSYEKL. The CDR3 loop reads CASSQERANTEAFF. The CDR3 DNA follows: TGCGCCAGCAGCCAAGAGAGGGCGAACACTGAAGCTTTCTTT.

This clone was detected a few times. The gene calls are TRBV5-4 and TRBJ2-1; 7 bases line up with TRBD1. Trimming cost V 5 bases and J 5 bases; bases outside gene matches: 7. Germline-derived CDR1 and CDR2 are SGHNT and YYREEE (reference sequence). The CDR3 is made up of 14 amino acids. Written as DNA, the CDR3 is TGTGCCAGCAGAACGGGACAGAGAAACAATGAGCAGTTCTTC. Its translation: CASRTGQRNNEQFF.

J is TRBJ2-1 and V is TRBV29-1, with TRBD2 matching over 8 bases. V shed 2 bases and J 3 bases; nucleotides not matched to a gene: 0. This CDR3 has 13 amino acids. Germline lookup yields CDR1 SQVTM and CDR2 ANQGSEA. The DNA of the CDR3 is TGCAGCGTTGAACGGGGGGGCTACAATGAGCAGTTCTTC. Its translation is CSVERGGYNEQFF.

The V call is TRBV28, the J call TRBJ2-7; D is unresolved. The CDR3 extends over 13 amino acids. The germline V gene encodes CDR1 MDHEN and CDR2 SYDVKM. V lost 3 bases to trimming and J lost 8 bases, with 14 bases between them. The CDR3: CASSFMASSKQYF. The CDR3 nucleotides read TGTGCCAGCAGTTTTATGGCCAGTAGCAAGCAGTACTTC. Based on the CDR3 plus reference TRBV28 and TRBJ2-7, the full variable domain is DVKVTQSSRYLVKRTGEKVFLECVQDMDHENMFWYRQDPGLGLRLIYFSYDVKMKEKGDIPEGYSVSREKKERFSLILESASTNQTSMYLCASSFMASSKQYFGPGTRLTVT.

In nucleotides, the CDR3 is TGTGCCAGCAGCCCCCGGGGGTGGAACAATGAGCAGTTCTTC. It codes for CASSPRGWNNEQFF. V is TRBV9 and J is TRBJ2-1; weak D call: TRBD2 (6 bases). The CDR3 is 14 amino acids. Germline values: CDR1 SGDLS, CDR2 YYNGEE. The ends were cut back, 4 bases at V and 5 bases at J, with 13 bases in the middle.

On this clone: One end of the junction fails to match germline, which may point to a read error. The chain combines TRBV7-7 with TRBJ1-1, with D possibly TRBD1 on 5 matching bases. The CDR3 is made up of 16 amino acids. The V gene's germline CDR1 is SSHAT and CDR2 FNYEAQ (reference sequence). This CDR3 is CASSPLGGGLNTEAFF. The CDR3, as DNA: TGTGCTAGCAGCCCCTTGGGCGGGGGACTGAACACTGAAGCTTTCTTT.

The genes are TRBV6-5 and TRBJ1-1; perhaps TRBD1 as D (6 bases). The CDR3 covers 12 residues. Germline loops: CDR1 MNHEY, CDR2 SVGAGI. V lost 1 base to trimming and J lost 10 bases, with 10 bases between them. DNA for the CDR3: TGTGCCAGCAGTTACTGGGGGGGGCCAGCTTTCTTT. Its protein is CASSYWGGPAFF.

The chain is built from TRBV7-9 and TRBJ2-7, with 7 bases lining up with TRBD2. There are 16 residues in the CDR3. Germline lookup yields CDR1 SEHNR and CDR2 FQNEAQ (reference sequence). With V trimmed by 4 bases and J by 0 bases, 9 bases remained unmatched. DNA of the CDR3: TGTGCCAGCAGCTCCTTTGAAGCGGGACGCTCCTACGAGCAGTACTTC. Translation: CASSSFEAGRSYEQYF.

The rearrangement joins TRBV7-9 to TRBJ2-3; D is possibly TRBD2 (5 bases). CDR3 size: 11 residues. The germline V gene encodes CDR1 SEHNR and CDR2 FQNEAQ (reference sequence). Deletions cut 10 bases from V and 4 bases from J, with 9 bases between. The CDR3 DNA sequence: TGTGCCACCTCGAGGGCAGATACGCAGTATTTT. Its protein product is CATSRADTQYF.

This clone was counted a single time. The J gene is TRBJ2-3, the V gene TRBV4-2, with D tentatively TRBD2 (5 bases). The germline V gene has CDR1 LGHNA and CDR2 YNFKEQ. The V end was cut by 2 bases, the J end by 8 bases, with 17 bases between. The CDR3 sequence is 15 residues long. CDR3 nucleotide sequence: TGTGCCAGCAGCCAACGGACTCCAACACATGGTACGCAGTATTTT. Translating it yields CASSQRTPTHGTQYF.

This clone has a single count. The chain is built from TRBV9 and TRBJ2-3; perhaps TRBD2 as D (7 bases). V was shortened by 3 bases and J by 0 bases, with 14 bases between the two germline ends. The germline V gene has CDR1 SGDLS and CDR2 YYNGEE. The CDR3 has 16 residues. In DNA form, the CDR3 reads TGTGCCAGCAGCGAGGGGGGGCGGACTAGCACAGATACGCAGTATTTT. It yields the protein CASSEGGRTSTDTQYF. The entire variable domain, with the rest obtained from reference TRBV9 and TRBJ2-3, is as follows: DSGVTQTPKHLITATGQRVTLRCSPRSGDLSVYWYQQSLDQGLQFLIQYYNGEERAKGNILERFSAQQFPDLHSELNLSSLELGDSALYFCASSEGGRTSTDTQYFGPGTRLTVL.